The rows below give T cell receptor beta chains drawn from one sample of a study of blood T cell repertoires in COVID-19. Profiling relied on immunoSEQ multiplex PCR, and the TCRdb table lists in-frame clones only, not all of them. The profile covers 200,000 to 300,000 clones, with more than 70% appearing a single time and 2% to 2.5% taken by the ten largest. The sequenced material came from PBMCs or T cells enriched from blood (not recorded which). These receptors all stem from a woman aged 40-49 years with acute COVID-19. Both conserved end residues are part of each CDR3. D genes are given only for firm matches. For some rows the clone size is stated as once, few or many, or as a class when expanded; others skip it.

clone size,CDR3 length,V gene,J gene,D gene,CDR3 protein,CDR3 DNA
once,13,TRBV11-2,TRBJ1-4,NA,CASSFQLNEKLFF,TGTGCCAGCAGCTTTCAACTTAATGAAAAACTGTTTTTT
NA,15,TRBV7-2,TRBJ2-2,TRBD1,CASSSRTGWTGELFF,TGTGCCAGCAGCTCGAGGACAGGGTGGACCGGGGAGCTGTTTTTT
NA,13,TRBV7-2,TRBJ1-1,NA,CASSFRGGTEAFF,TGTGCCAGCAGCTTTAGGGGGGGAACTGAAGCTTTCTTT
NA,15,TRBV30,TRBJ2-3,NA,CAWNVAGRGTDTQYF,TGTGCCTGGAATGTCGCCGGGAGAGGCACAGATACGCAGTATTTT
NA,13,TRBV15,TRBJ2-1,NA,CATSRVVPNEQFF,TGTGCCACCAGCAGAGTAGTCCCCAATGAGCAGTTCTTC
NA,14,TRBV5-1,TRBJ2-1,NA,CASSLAVGAGEQFF,TGCGCCAGCAGCCTGGCAGTGGGGGCGGGCGAGCAGTTCTTC
few,16,TRBV2,TRBJ1-5,NA,CASSVRGHQSNQPQHF,TGTGCCAGCAGTGTTAGGGGACACCAGAGCAATCAGCCCCAGCATTTT
NA,14,TRBV30,TRBJ2-7,TRBD2,CAWRPPGGGREQYF,TGTGCCTGGAGGCCCCCGGGGGGTGGGAGGGAGCAGTACTTC
NA,18,TRBV3-1/TRBV3-2,TRBJ2-7,TRBD2,CASSQPGTSGGTAYEQYF,TGTGCCAGCAGCCAACCGGGGACTAGCGGGGGGACGGCCTACGAGCAGTACTTC
NA,14,TRBV4-1,TRBJ2-4,TRBD1,CASSLRQGDPIQYF,TGCGCCAGCAGCCTCCGACAGGGGGACCCCATTCAGTACTTC
NA,15,TRBV29-1,TRBJ2-1,TRBD2,CSAKTSSWTDNEQFF,TGCAGCGCTAAGACTAGCTCCTGGACTGACAATGAGCAGTTCTTC
NA,18,TRBV5-4,TRBJ1-3,NA,CASSPEPGPGTRGNTIYF,TGTGCCAGCAGCCCCGAGCCGGGTCCTGGGACACGCGGAAACACCATATATTTT
NA,14,TRBV4-3,TRBJ1-2,NA,CASSPEADNYGYTF,TGCGCCAGCAGCCCCGAGGCAGATAACTATGGCTACACCTTC
once,14,TRBV27,TRBJ2-2,NA,CASSFPGGNGELFF,TGTGCCAGCAGTTTCCCAGGGGGGAACGGGGAGCTGTTTTTT
NA,14,TRBV7-2,TRBJ1-2,NA,CASSELHGNYGYTF,TGTGCCAGCAGCGAATTACACGGGAACTATGGCTACACCTTC
NA,13,TRBV12-3/TRBV12-4,TRBJ1-2,NA,CASRIREEHGYTF,TGTGCCAGCAGAATCAGGGAAGAGCATGGCTACACCTTC